One TCR beta chain is described in this entry. V shed 8 bases and J shed 4 bases, with 11 bases lying between them. There are 11 residues in the CDR3. CDR1 GTSNPN and CDR2 SVGIG come from the germline V gene (reference sequence). The data derive from a study of blood T cell repertoires in COVID-19. Overall study context: The United States, Italy and Spain were the sources of the acute and convalescent COVID-19 samples. In each case, the material was cDNA or gDNA derived from T cells, B-cell-depleted T cells, or PBMCs.

Original data processing: Amplification with reference gene primers provided the estimates of nucleated cell counts. Using immunoSEQ multiplex PCR, the repertoire was profiled, and TCRdb retains in-frame clones only, with some absent. Clone size and the V and J calls come from that table; the DNA yielded D and trimming. The table has over 150,000 clones, 85% seen once. Sample: peripheral blood. The J gene is TRBJ1-1, the V gene TRBV30; tentatively, D is TRBD1 (5 bases). The source of this sequence is a middle-aged man with acute or convalescent COVID-19. CDR3 DNA: TGTGCCAGGGGAAGCCCCACTGAAGCTTTCTTT. Residues: CARGSPTEAFF. Drawing the rest from reference TRBV30 and TRBJ1-1, the complete variable domain is SQTIHQWPATLVQPVGSPLSLECTVEGTSNPNLYWYRQAAGRGLQLLFYSVGIGQISSEVPQNLSASRPQDRQFILSSKKLLLSDSGFYLCARGSPTEAFFGQGTRLTVV.